A single sample is the source of the 19 T cell receptor beta chains below, sequenced in a study of T cell responses to AZD1222 COVID-19 vaccine. The protocol was immunoSEQ multiplex PCR, while the TCRdb copy is restricted to in-frame clones and leaves out a portion. The sample has 130,000 to 150,000 clones, 75% to 90% seen once. Sequencing was performed on peripheral blood, taken on day 0 of AZD1222 vaccination. These receptors originate from an adult in good health.

This clone was detected only once. The chain carries TRBV27 and TRBJ2-7, with TRBD1 as a possible D gene (6 bases). This CDR3 is 16 amino acids long. Trimming stripped 6 bases from V and 5 bases from J, with 23 bases between. Germline lookup yields CDR1 MNHEY and CDR2 SMNVEV (reference sequence). The DNA of the CDR3 is TGTGCCAGCAGCGCCCACAGGGACGGTGGGGCCGACGAGCAGTACTTC. Amino acids: CASSAHRDGGADEQYF.

The chain uses TRBV6-4 and TRBJ1-6, with D perhaps matching TRBD1 (6 bases). This CDR3 spans 15 amino acids. The V end lost 6 bases, the J end lost 7 bases, and 16 bases lay between the germline ends. Germline V CDR1 and CDR2: MRHNA, SNTAGT. CDR3 residues: CASSPQGRDNSPLHF. For the CDR3, the DNA is TGTGCCAGCAGCCCACAGGGCAGGGACAATTCACCCCTCCACTTT.

The chain joins TRBV7-9 to TRBJ2-7; tentatively, D is TRBD1 (5 bases). The CDR3 has 13 residues. Per germline, CDR1 SEHNR and CDR2 FQNEAQ (reference sequence). V was clipped by 3 bases and J by 7 bases, with 13 bases between them. CDR3 DNA sequence: TGTGCCAGCAGCTTGGGGCTTACTCGGGAGCAGTACTTC. This gives the protein CASSLGLTREQYF.

The chain links TRBV19 to TRBJ2-5; D is perhaps TRBD2 (5 bases). CDR1 LNHDA and CDR2 SQIVND come from the germline V gene (reference sequence). The CDR3 is made up of 14 amino acids. Trimming shortened V by 1 base and J by 5 bases, and 11 bases separated the two germline ends. CDR3 sequence: CASSIVPTGETQYF. The CDR3 DNA reads as TGTGCCAGTAGTATAGTCCCTACGGGGGAGACCCAGTACTTC.

This clone was counted a single time. The rearrangement uses TRBV12-3 or TRBV12-4 and TRBJ2-4; the D is unclear. The V end lost 1 base, the J end lost 15 bases, and 10 bases lay between the germline ends. CDR3 size: 11 residues. The CDR3: CASSLGTLLYF. The CDR3 DNA is TGTGCCAGCAGTTTAGGGACCCTGCTGTACTTC.

The chain recombines TRBV18 with TRBJ2-5, with D perhaps matching TRBD2 (6 bases). Germline V lookup: CDR1 KGHSH, CDR2 LQKENI. The V end lost 5 bases, the J end lost 4 bases, and 17 bases lay between the germline ends. The length of the CDR3 is 15 residues. In DNA, the CDR3 is TGTGCCAGCTCAAAAACTAGGGGAGGCGGAGAGACCCAGTACTTC. The encoded protein is CASSKTRGGGETQYF.

The sample holds one count of this clone. The V and J genes are TRBV30 and TRBJ1-6, with D possibly being TRBD1 (6 bases). Per the germline V gene, CDR1 is GTSNPN and CDR2 is SVGIG (reference sequence). V was cut by 0 bases and J by 7 bases, with 16 bases left in between. CDR3 length: 16 residues. The CDR3 sequence is CAWSVNFGQNNSPLHF. The CDR3 DNA is TGTGCCTGGAGTGTTAATTTTGGACAGAACAATTCACCCCTCCACTTT.

This clone has a single count. V is TRBV6-1 and J is TRBJ2-1; 7 bases are shared with TRBD2. Germline V lookup: CDR1 MNHNS, CDR2 SASEGT. There are 16 residues in the CDR3. V was pared by 4 bases and J by 2 bases, with 8 bases of the junction left unmatched. CDR3 loop: CASSVALAETYNEQFF. CDR3 DNA: TGTGCCAGCAGTGTAGCTCTAGCGGAGACCTACAATGAGCAGTTCTTC.

This clone came up once. The chain recombines TRBV6-5 with TRBJ1-1, with D hard to call. Trimming removed 2 bases from V and 0 bases from J, with 10 bases in between. Germline CDR1 and CDR2: MNHEY and SVGAGI. The CDR3 runs to 15 residues. Here the CDR3 reads CASSYRPKMNTEAFF. DNA of the CDR3: TGTGCCAGCAGTTACAGACCTAAAATGAACACTGAAGCTTTCTTT.

The chain couples TRBV2 to TRBJ1-2; TRBD1 agrees at 7 bases. The junction had 11 bases not matched to a gene; V was cut back by 6 bases and J by 4 bases. Germline V gene lookup returns CDR1 SNHLY and CDR2 FYNNEI. CDR3 size: 15 residues. The CDR3 spells CASRGQWGKSYGYTF. The CDR3 DNA reads TGTGCCAGCAGGGGACAGTGGGGTAAGAGCTATGGCTACACCTTC.

The chain combines TRBV2 with TRBJ2-7, with TRBD2 identical over 7 bases. This CDR3 has 14 residues. From germline, CDR1 is SNHLY and CDR2 FYNNEI. J gave up 5 bases and V 4 bases, and 8 bases lay outside the gene matches. The CDR3 is CASSGLGDYDEQYF. CDR3 DNA: TGTGCCAGCAGTGGTCTCGGGGACTACGACGAGCAGTACTTC.

V gene TRBV2 combines with J gene TRBJ2-2, with D perhaps TRBD2 (6 bases). V was clipped by 3 bases and J by 7 bases, with 9 bases between them. The CDR3 has 13 amino acids. CDR1 is SNHLY and CDR2 is FYNNEI in the germline V gene. CDR3 region: CASSELGLGELFF. In DNA, the CDR3 is TGTGCCAGCAGTGAGCTGGGACTCGGGGAGCTGTTTTTT.

This chain connects TRBV15 to TRBJ2-7; 7 bases are shared with TRBD2. Germline CDR1 and CDR2: LNHNV and YYDKDF (reference sequence). V trimming: 2 bases; J trimming: 0 bases; junction bases outside the gene matches: 10. The CDR3 totals 17 residues. The CDR3 DNA follows: TGTGCCACCAGCAGATCTCTGACTAGCAGCTCCTCCTACGAGCAGTACTTC. Protein sequence: CATSRSLTSSSSYEQYF.

The chain couples TRBV18 to TRBJ2-5; 14 positions match TRBD2. This CDR3 spans 18 amino acids. V was pared by 3 bases and J by 5 bases, with 11 bases of the junction left unmatched. Germline V gives CDR1 KGHSH, CDR2 LQKENI. This CDR3 is CASSPQGLAGALRETQYF. CDR3 sequence (DNA): TGTGCCAGCTCACCCCAGGGACTAGCGGGGGCCCTGAGGGAGACCCAGTACTTC.

This chain connects TRBV19 to TRBJ1-1; the match to TRBD1 covers 9 bases. V lost 8 bases to trimming and J lost 1 base; unmatched junction nucleotides: 11. This CDR3 spans 16 amino acids. Germline V CDR1 and CDR2: LNHDA, SQIVND (reference sequence). CDR3: CASLPPGTGKNTEAFF. CDR3 coding DNA: TGTGCCAGTCTTCCCCCCGGGACAGGGAAGAACACTGAAGCTTTCTTT.

This chain links TRBV27 with TRBJ2-7; 8 bases map to TRBD2. With V trimmed by 6 bases and J by 3 bases, 4 bases remained unmatched. Germline-derived CDR1 and CDR2 are MNHEY and SMNVEV (reference sequence). CDR3 length: 13 amino acids. In nucleotides, the CDR3 is TGTGCCAGCAGCCTCGGGACTAGCTACGAGCAGTACTTC. As protein: CASSLGTSYEQYF.

Written as DNA, the CDR3 is TGTGCCAGCAGCTCCGAGACTAGCGGAGCAACAGATACGCAGTATTTT. Its translation is CASSSETSGATDTQYF. The gene calls are TRBV11-1 and TRBJ2-3; TRBD2 aligns across 9 bases. Germline V CDR1 and CDR2: SGHAT, FQDESV (reference sequence). V was pared by 4 bases and J by 3 bases, with 8 bases of the junction left unmatched. This CDR3 is built from 16 residues. The whole variable domain, remainder taken from reference TRBV11-1 and TRBJ2-3, is EAEVAQSPRYKITEKSQAVAFWCDPISGHATLYWYRQILGQGPELLVQFQDESVVDDSQLPKDRFSAERLKGVDSTLKIQPAELGDSAMYLCASSSETSGATDTQYFGPGTRLTVL.

J is TRBJ1-5 and V is TRBV10-2, with 7 nucleotides matching TRBD1. V shed 4 bases and J 3 bases; nucleotides not matched to a gene: 6. Germline lookup yields CDR1 WSHSY and CDR2 SAAADI. The CDR3 extends over 15 amino acids. The chain's CDR3 is CASSGGQVDNQPQHF. In DNA, the CDR3 is TGCGCCAGCAGTGGTGGACAGGTTGACAATCAGCCCCAGCATTTT.

The chain is built from TRBV5-1 and TRBJ2-7; 9 bases align to TRBD1. The CDR3 length is 14 residues. The V gene end was trimmed by 4 bases and the J gene end by 6 bases; junction bases not matched to a gene: 8. In germline, CDR1 is SGHRS, CDR2 YFSETQ. The CDR3 is CASSPAGQGGEQYF. The CDR3 bases are TGCGCCAGCAGCCCAGCGGGACAGGGTGGCGAGCAGTACTTC. Supplemented by reference TRBV5-1 and TRBJ2-7, the full variable domain reads KAGVTQTPRYLIKTRGQQVTLSCSPISGHRSVSWYQQTPGQGLQFLFEYFSETQRNKGNFPGRFSGRQFSNSRSEMNVSTLELGDSALYLCASSPAGQGGEQYFGPGTRLTVT.